The next 17 T cell receptor beta chains were all read from a single sample in a study of T-cell reconstitution after alpha-beta-depleted transplantation in children. TCRbeta library construction was performed incorporating unique molecular identifiers. One entry per CDR3 protein results from TCRdb running MiXCR on the PCR reads. The table records 280,000 or so distinct CDR3 sequences, 11% of them present only once. The source material was peripheral blood, sampled 180 days after TCRalphabeta/CD19-depleted stem cell transplant. Receptor source: a male patient aged 2-15 years who had a stem cell transplant for chronic granulomatous disease, so the T cells may come from the graft donor.

This clonotype came up many times. The rearrangement links TRBV4-1 to TRBJ2-5, with 8 bases fitting TRBD2. Unmatched junction bases numbered 9, after V lost 1 base and J lost 5 bases. Germline V gene sequence: CDR1 MGHRA, CDR2 YSYEKL. The CDR3 contains 16 residues. The CDR3 bases are TGCGCCAGCAGCCAAGGAGCGGGAGCAATCAAGGAGACCCAGTACTTC. The encoded protein is CASSQGAGAIKETQYF.

This clonotype was counted at least ten times. The rearrangement links TRBV21-1 to TRBJ2-5; no check of the table's D call, TRBD2, against the DNA was made. TRBV21-1 is a pseudogene locus. The CDR3 sequence is 23 residues long. This CDR3 is CASSKEDGRVSGGTRWYQETQYF. The CDR3 DNA sequence: TGTGCCAGCAGCAAAGAGGATGGTAGGGTAAGCGGGGGGACGCGTTGGTACCAAGAGACCCAGTACTTC.

This clonotype was counted ten times or more. The J gene is TRBJ2-3, the V gene TRBV18; D is perhaps TRBD1 or TRBD2 (5 bases each). Trimming pared 9 bases from V and 7 bases from J, leaving 17 bases between. The CDR3 loop spans 13 amino acids. Germline CDR1 and CDR2: KGHSH and LQKENI. The CDR3 DNA follows: TGTGCCAGTTACAAGACCGGGGCACATACGCAGTATTTT. Its protein product is CASYKTGAHTQYF.

As concerns this clonotype: A single base separates this from a much larger clone, so it may be a read error. This chain joins TRBV28 and TRBJ2-1; 11 nucleotides match TRBD2. Germline CDR1 MDHEN, CDR2 SYDVKM. The CDR3 runs to 14 residues. CDR3 loop: CASSLTSGSLERFF. CDR3 DNA sequence: TGTGCCAGCAGTTTAACTAGCGGGAGTCTTGAGCGGTTCTTC. Full variable domain (remainder filled in from reference TRBV28 and TRBJ2-1): DVKVTQSSRYLVKRTGEKVFLECVQDMDHENMFWYRQDPGLGLRLIYFSYDVKMKEKGDIPEGYSVSREKKERFSLILESASTNQTSMYLCASSLTSGSLERFFGPGTRLTVL.

This clonotype showed up many times. This CDR3 is CASSPLAGDYNEQFF. CDR3 in DNA: TGTGCCAGCAGCCCACTAGCGGGAGACTACAATGAGCAGTTCTTC. The gene calls are TRBV28 and TRBJ2-1; 11 bases match TRBD2. V lost 6 bases, J lost 3 bases, and 4 bases stayed unmatched. The CDR3 has 15 residues. The germline gives CDR1 MDHEN, CDR2 SYDVKM.

This clonotype was counted many times. V gene TRBV7-8 combines with J gene TRBJ2-7, with D tentatively TRBD2 (6 bases). Per germline, CDR1 SGHVS and CDR2 FQNEAQ. Trimming left V 3 bases short and J 7 bases short, with 10 bases between. The CDR3 loop spans 12 amino acids. CDR3 nucleotides: TGTGCCAGCAGCTTCTTCGGGGGAGAGCAGTACTTC. It codes for CASSFFGGEQYF. The full variable domain, rest sourced from reference TRBV7-8 and TRBJ2-7, is GAGVSQSPRYKVAKRGQDVALRCDPISGHVSLFWYQQALGQGPEFLTYFQNEAQLDKSGLPSDRFFAERPEGSVSTLKIQRTQQEDSAVYLCASSFFGGEQYFGPGTRLTVT.

J is TRBJ2-1 and V is TRBV25-1; TRBD2 matches 13 bases. J gave up 3 bases and V 8 bases, and 1 base lay outside the gene matches. The germline CDR1 and CDR2 sequences are MGHDK and SYGVNS. The CDR3 is 14 amino acids. This chain's CDR3 is CASRTSGGYNEQFF. CDR3 in DNA: TGTGCCAGCCGGACTAGCGGGGGCTACAATGAGCAGTTCTTC.

This clonotype was counted many times. This sequence joins TRBV12-3 or TRBV12-4 and TRBJ2-7, with TRBD2 matching 11 bases. V was pared by 5 bases and J by 3 bases, with 6 bases of the junction left unmatched. This CDR3 comprises 15 residues. Written as DNA, the CDR3 is TGTGCCAGCAGTCCTCCTAGCGGGAGGAACTACGAGCAGTACTTC. Encoded protein: CASSPPSGRNYEQYF.

The gene calls are TRBV7-9 and TRBJ2-5; weak D call: TRBD1 (5 bases). Germline CDR1 is SEHNR and CDR2 is FQNEAQ (reference sequence). V was cut by 0 bases and J by 5 bases, with 7 bases left in between. The CDR3 is made up of 13 amino acids. The CDR3 DNA is TGTGCCAGCAGCTTAGCCCCAGGGGAGACCCAGTACTTC. Translated, it gives CASSLAPGETQYF.

This clonotype occurred many times. The chain couples TRBV4-2 to TRBJ1-2; possible D gene TRBD1, 6 bases. Germline values: CDR1 LGHNA, CDR2 YNFKEQ. The CDR3 consists of 17 residues. With 4 bases removed from V and 3 bases from J, the gap between germline ends came to 21 bases. This CDR3 reads CASSLRGLTGGDYGYTF. In DNA, the CDR3 is TGTGCCAGCAGCCTACGGGGATTGACAGGTGGGGACTATGGCTACACCTTC.

This clonotype has more than one count but fewer than ten. As DNA, the CDR3 is TGTGCCAGCAGTTTAATTTGGTTCGGTAGTGGGAGGGACGGGCTCAAAAACATTCAGTACTTC. Translated: CASSLIWFGSGRDGLKNIQYF. This chain uses TRBV12-3 or TRBV12-4 with TRBJ2-4; 7 nucleotides match TRBD2. The trim removed 2 bases at V and 3 bases at J, leaving 22 bases unmatched. This CDR3 region has 21 residues.

This clonotype was counted at least ten times. The chain has TRBV3-1 and TRBJ2-7; D may be TRBD1 (6 bases). The CDR3 is made up of 15 amino acids. CDR1 is LGHDT and CDR2 is YNNKEL in the germline V gene (reference sequence). V lost 5 bases, J lost 0 bases, and 14 bases lay in between. CDR3 in amino acids: CASSTGQGSSYEQYF. The CDR3 DNA is TGTGCCAGCAGCACCGGCCAGGGGAGCTCCTACGAGCAGTACTTC.

The gene calls are TRBV19 and TRBJ1-5, with D maybe TRBD1 (6 bases). The germline V gene encodes CDR1 LNHDA and CDR2 SQIVND (reference sequence). The germline V and J ends were trimmed by 10 bases and 4 bases, with 20 bases remaining between them. This CDR3 comprises 15 residues. CDR3 region: CATNEYGQGNQPQHF. CDR3 nucleotides: TGTGCCACTAACGAGTATGGGCAGGGGAATCAGCCCCAGCATTTT.

This clonotype has a count of ten or more. V usage is TRBV18 and J usage is TRBJ1-4, with D maybe TRBD1 (5 bases). Germline V gene sequence: CDR1 KGHSH, CDR2 LQKENI. This CDR3 spans 14 amino acids. V was shortened by 2 bases and J by 8 bases, with 12 bases between the two germline ends. The CDR3 reads CASSPGTAGEKLFF. CDR3 DNA sequence: TGTGCCAGCTCACCAGGGACTGCAGGGGAAAAACTGTTTTTT. Full variable domain (remainder filled in from reference TRBV18 and TRBJ1-4): NAGVMQNPRHLVRRRGQEARLRCSPMKGHSHVYWYRQLPEEGLKFMVYLQKENIIDESGMPKERFSAEFPKEGPSILRIQQVVRGDSAAYFCASSPGTAGEKLFFGSGTQLSVL.

This clonotype was observed at least ten times. The V gene is TRBV4-1, the J gene TRBJ2-7, with D possibly called TRBD1 or TRBD2 (5 bases each). This CDR3 is 17 amino acids long. Germline CDR1 is MGHRA and CDR2 is YSYEKL. Trimming left V 4 bases short and J 0 bases short, with 19 bases between. The CDR3 DNA is TGCGCCAGCAGCCCCCTCCTGGCGAGGGGCCCCTCCTACGAGCAGTACTTC. Encoded protein: CASSPLLARGPSYEQYF.

There are many counts of this clonotype. The J gene is TRBJ2-1, the V gene TRBV7-2; 10 nucleotides align to TRBD2. V dropped 4 bases and J dropped 9; count of bases not matched to a gene: 9. The CDR3 loop spans 15 amino acids. Germline V lookup: CDR1 SGHTA, CDR2 FQGNSA. The CDR3 DNA sequence: TGTGCCAGCAGCTCGAGACTAGCGGGCAATTCTGAGCAGTTCTTC. This gives the protein CASSSRLAGNSEQFF.

Remarks on this clonotype: One junction end does not reproduce the germline sequence, and a read error may be involved. The J gene is TRBJ2-7, the V gene TRBV5-4; a weak D match, TRBD1 (6 bases). Germline V lookup: CDR1 SGHNT, CDR2 YYREEE (reference sequence). The CDR3 covers 15 residues. DNA of the CDR3: TGTGCCAGCGGCTTGGCCGGGACAATTTCGGACGAGCAGTACTTC. Translated, it gives CASGLAGTISDEQYF.